The clone carrying this TCR beta chain was observed many times. The data originate from a study of T cell repertoires in cytomegalovirus infection. Using its own MiXCR run on the reads, TCRdb lists one record per CDR3 protein. This sample carries 290,000 or so distinct CDR3 sequences, roughly 26% of them seen once, and the ten largest clones take approximately 13%. The sequencing sample was made of PBMCs. The TCR sequence derives from a human donor in good health (CMV status not recorded). Some clones in this sample may be carry-over from other donors' samples.

The CDR3, as DNA: TGTGCCAGCAGCATATCCCGGCAGTATAATTCACCCCTCCACTTT. The encoded protein is CASSISRQYNSPLHF. The chain is built from TRBV7-8 and TRBJ1-6, with D unclear. CDR1 is SGHVS and CDR2 is FQNEAQ in the germline V gene. The V end was cut by 5 bases, the J end by 4 bases, with 12 bases between. The CDR3 is 15 amino acids. Full variable domain (rest looked up from reference TRBV7-8 and TRBJ1-6): GAGVSQSPRYKVAKRGQDVALRCDPISGHVSLFWYQQALGQGPEFLTYFQNEAQLDKSGLPSDRFFAERPEGSVSTLKIQRTQQEDSAVYLCASSISRQYNSPLHFGNGTRLTVT.